This TCR beta chain was obtained from a study of response to subunit inactivated influenza vaccine. Each CDR3 protein gets one entry after TCRdb re-called the RT-PCR reads with MiXCR. The table shows some 480,000 distinct CDR3 sequences, with roughly 9.7% occurring only once. The CDR3 sequence is 15 residues long. Germline V gives CDR1 DFQATT, CDR2 SNEGSKA (reference sequence). V was clipped by 1 base and J by 4 bases, with 16 bases between them. A few counts support this clonotype. This clonotype originated in a man aged 50-59 years who received an inactivated influenza vaccine. The rearrangement uses TRBV20-1 and TRBJ2-5; the D is unclear. The sample consisted of PBMCs from blood, taken 40 to 50 days after vaccination. The CDR3, as DNA: TGCAGTGCTAGAGGCATCATGGGTGTCGGAGAGACCCAGTACTTC. It encodes CSARGIMGVGETQYF.